These T cell receptor beta chains were read from a single sample in a study of metastatic and nonmetastatic thyroid tumors. TCRdb reanalyzed the PCR reads with MiXCR. Among roughly 13,000 clones listed, approximately 30% were seen once. The specimen sequenced was tumor tissue. The receptors here all came from a female donor with papillary thyroid cancer or a benign thyroid nodule (not recorded which). Some clones in this sample may be carry-over from other donors' samples. Each CDR3 is given with its conserved first and last residue. The order of the fields is V gene, clone size, J gene, D gene, CDR3 protein, CDR3 DNA. The D gene is left open where the match is weak. Some rows have no size entry. The others give once, few or many, or a class for an expanded clone.

TRBV7-2	medium-sized	TRBJ1-2	NA	CASSLDTSYGYTF	TGTGCCAGCAGCTTAGACACAAGCTATGGCTACACCTTC
TRBV5-1	NA	TRBJ2-7	TRBD2	CASSAGLAVSYEQYF	TGCGCCAGCAGCGCGGGACTAGCGGTCTCCTACGAGCAGTACTTC
TRBV20-1	NA	TRBJ1-2	TRBD1	CSAPRQGRDYGYTF	TGCAGTGCGCCGAGACAGGGGAGAGACTATGGCTACACCTTC
TRBV13	NA	TRBJ2-1	NA	CASSLGSDGDEQFF	TGTGCCAGCAGTCTAGGCAGCGATGGGGATGAGCAGTTCTTC
TRBV18	many	TRBJ2-7	NA	CASSPTNDEQYF	TGTGCCAGCTCACCGACCAACGACGAGCAGTACTTC
TRBV20-1	few	TRBJ1-3	NA	CSAGEGEAGNTIYF	TGCAGTGCCGGGGAGGGGGAGGCTGGAAACACCATATATTTT
TRBV7-9	NA	TRBJ2-1	NA	CASIASFSYNEQFF	TGTGCCAGCATCGCCAGCTTCTCCTACAATGAGCAGTTCTTC
TRBV5-1	few	TRBJ1-1	TRBD1	CASSLTGVGEAFF	TGCGCCAGCAGCTTGACAGGGGTAGGTGAAGCTTTCTTT
TRBV27	NA	TRBJ1-2	NA	CASSPPGTPEYGYTF	TGTGCCAGCAGTCCCCCAGGGACACCAGAGTATGGCTACACCTTT
TRBV6-1	many	TRBJ1-1	NA	CASSRKPETEAFF	TGTGCCAGCAGCCGAAAGCCCGAGACTGAAGCTTTCTTT
TRBV6-4	few	TRBJ2-2	NA	CASSCTRGTNTRELFF	TGTGCCAGCTCGTGTACAAGGGGGACTAACACCCGGGAGCTGTTTTTT
TRBV7-7	NA	TRBJ2-1	TRBD2	CASSASGGAGGEQFF	TGTGCTAGCAGCGCTAGCGGGGGGGCCGGGGGTGAGCAGTTCTTC
TRBV28	NA	TRBJ2-1	TRBD1	CASLPDRDTYNEQFF	TGTGCCAGTCTGCCAGACAGGGACACCTACAATGAGCAGTTCTTC
TRBV19	many	TRBJ2-5	TRBD2	CASSIASGSQETQYF	TGTGCCAGTAGTATAGCTAGCGGGTCCCAAGAGACCCAGTACTTC
TRBV30	NA	TRBJ2-1	TRBD2	CAWLSGLAGIRGEQFF	TGTGCCTGGCTCAGTGGGCTAGCGGGGATACGGGGTGAGCAGTTCTTC
TRBV6-2/TRBV6-3	few	TRBJ2-7	NA	CASSEAGGHLSYEQYF	TGTGCCAGCAGTGAGGCCGGGGGACACCTCTCCTACGAGCAGTACTTC
TRBV18	many	TRBJ2-5	TRBD2	CASSRDLLAGGETQYF	TGTGCCAGCTCGCGTGATTTACTAGCGGGAGGAGAGACCCAGTACTTC
TRBV27	NA	TRBJ2-7	NA	CASSASSYEQYF	TGTGCCAGCAGTGCCAGCTCCTACGAGCAGTACTTC
TRBV5-5	NA	TRBJ1-2	NA	CAGSLYGRYGYTF	TGTGCCGGCAGCTTGTACGGGAGATATGGCTACACCTTC
TRBV14	many	TRBJ2-1	TRBD2	CASSLVGLASYNEQFF	TGTGCCAGCAGCCTCGTGGGACTAGCGTCCTACAATGAGCAGTTCTTC
TRBV5-1	many	TRBJ2-3	TRBD2	CASSSRTSGEADTQYF	TGCGCCAGCAGCTCCCGGACTAGCGGGGAGGCAGACACGCAGTATTTT
TRBV30	NA	TRBJ1-5	TRBD1	CAWGRGGNQPQHF	TGTGCCTGGGGCAGGGGGGGCAATCAGCCCCAGCATTTT
TRBV6-5	medium-sized	TRBJ2-7	TRBD1	CASSYQTGGTYEQYF	TGTGCCAGCAGTTATCAGACAGGGGGGACCTACGAGCAGTACTTC
TRBV18	many	TRBJ2-5	TRBD1	CASSPPGQGGQETQYF	TGTGCCAGCTCACCACCGGGACAGGGGGGGCAAGAGACCCAGTACTTC
TRBV6-1	many	TRBJ1-5	TRBD1	CASSDRGQWFQPQHF	TGTGCCAGCAGCGACAGGGGGCAATGGTTTCAGCCCCAGCATTTT
TRBV30	NA	TRBJ2-4	TRBD2	CAWSVSGRAGNIQYF	TGTGCCTGGAGTGTGAGCGGGAGGGCTGGAAACATTCAGTACTTC
TRBV6-5	many	TRBJ1-6	NA	CASSYSGVNSPLHF	TGTGCCAGCAGTTACTCCGGCGTAAATTCACCCCTCCACTTT
TRBV6-2/TRBV6-3	NA	TRBJ2-1	TRBD2	CASVTSGPEAGRFF	TGTGCCAGCGTTACTAGCGGACCAGAGGCGGGTCGGTTCTTC
TRBV20-1	many	TRBJ2-6	TRBD1	CSASGTGGSGANVLTF	TGCAGTGCTAGTGGGACAGGGGGTTCTGGGGCCAACGTCCTGACTTTC
TRBV15	medium-sized	TRBJ2-7	NA	CATSERGADSYEQYF	TGTGCCACCAGCGAGAGGGGGGCGGACAGCTACGAGCAGTACTTC
TRBV30	medium-sized	TRBJ2-5	TRBD1	CAWSETGTYQETQYF	TGTGCCTGGAGCGAGACAGGGACGTACCAAGAGACCCAGTACTTC
TRBV11-1	many	TRBJ2-3	NA	CASSLGRDFRGTDTQYF	TGTGCCAGCAGCCTAGGCAGGGACTTCCGGGGCACAGATACGCAGTATTTT
TRBV9	many	TRBJ1-5	NA	CASSVPRGGRLYSNQPQHF	TGTGCCAGCAGCGTCCCTCGGGGGGGGAGGCTATATAGCAATCAGCCCCAGCATTTT
TRBV6-1	medium-sized	TRBJ2-6	TRBD2	CASSALAWGANVLTF	TGTGCCAGCAGTGCACTAGCGTGGGGGGCCAACGTCCTGACTTTC
TRBV18	medium-sized	TRBJ2-2	NA	CASSPGRELFF	TGTGCCAGCTCACCTGGGAGGGAGCTGTTTTTT
TRBV7-9	NA	TRBJ2-1	TRBD1	CASSLGDREQFF	TGTGCCAGCAGCTTAGGGGACAGAGAGCAGTTCTTC
TRBV27	few	TRBJ2-5	NA	CASSFLGRQETQYF	TGTGCCAGCAGTTTTCTCGGAAGACAAGAGACCCAGTACTTC
TRBV7-2	NA	TRBJ1-2	NA	CASSLISDGTF	TGTGCCAGCAGCTTAATATCAGACGGAACCTTC
TRBV20-1	medium-sized	TRBJ2-7	NA	CSARDLLALQYEQYF	TGCAGTGCTAGAGATCTGCTAGCGTTGCAGTACGAGCAGTACTTC
TRBV20-1	NA	TRBJ2-3	TRBD2	CSAKAGLAGGSTDTQYF	TGCAGTGCCAAAGCCGGACTAGCGGGAGGAAGCACAGATACGCAGTATTTT
TRBV20-1	NA	TRBJ2-3	TRBD1	CSASDRGSNTDTQYF	TGCAGTGCTAGCGACAGGGGGTCCAACACAGATACGCAGTATTTT
TRBV6-2/TRBV6-3	few	TRBJ2-7	TRBD2	CASSYPAGTSFNEQYF	TGTGCCAGCAGTTACCCGGCAGGGACTAGCTTCAACGAGCAGTACTTC
TRBV15	NA	TRBJ2-1	NA	CATGATPRDEQFF	TGTGCCACCGGGGCCACCCCAAGGGATGAGCAGTTCTTC